This entry features one TCR beta chain sequence. Its specific antigen is unknown. Per-base qualities were not stored, and no clone one base away is much larger. Taken from the germline V gene, the CDR1 and CDR2 loops are WSHSY and SAAADI. The germline V end is reduced by 2 bases and the J end by 3 bases; junction bases left unmatched: 2. From its cysteine to its phenylalanine, the CDR3 spans 15 amino acids. The CDR3 DNA has 45 bases and is translated from base 1. These data come from a study of shared clonotypes between healthy human individuals (dated by TCRdb to 2019 to 2021). In terms of the full investigation: The cohort comprised two women and a few men aged 18 to 49 years. For each donor, CD4 naive and CD4 memory were each given three plates, CD8 naive was given two plates, and CD8 memory was given one plate. Blood TCR repertoires of five healthy adults were deeply sequenced to estimate repertoire size and the extent of clonotype sharing between individuals. Different laboratories and diverse techniques were used to prepare libraries and sequence TCR repertoires, to increase sequencing depth and limit assay-specific biases. Between about 0.9 and 10 billion PBMCs per donor were obtained by leukapheresis. Results and caveats for the whole study, not just this receptor: Clonotypes shared by all four sorted-subset donors showed higher generation probabilities than non-shared clonotypes. Even with the large sequencing depth, rarefaction of the sorted-subset datasets indicated that sequencing was incomplete. Sampling was restricted to blood, and TCR repertoires in tissue are likely to differ from TCR repertoires in blood. Because the study included only a small number of donors, the genetic and exposure-history diversity represented was limited. Across several donors, about 5.2% of naive CD4, roughly 3.4% of naive CD8, about 2.3% of memory CD4, and approximately 0.4% of memory CD8 clonotypes were shared. Estimated clonotype richness was generally larger for naive than for memory subsets. Pairwise subsampling led to the expectation that sequencing depth would affect the degree of clonotype sharing among donors.

TCR CDR3 regions were amplified from genomic DNA by multiplex PCR using the deep immunoSEQ assay. For each cell subset, the extracted genomic DNA was distributed evenly across all wells of several immunoSEQ 96-well plates, and each plate served as one replicate. For sorted subsets, roughly 200 ng of genomic DNA, equivalent to roughly 30,000 T cell genomes, went into each replicate PCR. Purified libraries were measured with a Qubit 3.0 fluorometer, size-checked on a Bioanalyzer 2100, and measured again with the KAPA Library Quantification kit. Every immunoSEQ 96-well plate was sequenced on a dedicated single-read 150-cycle Illumina NextSeq 550 flow cell. Per the original workflow: Because the immunoSEQ output held only junctional sequences and lacked quality scores, the filtering could not match the filtering applied to full-length reads. Sequences were annotated with PyIR, a Python wrapper for IgBLAST v1.9, and V/J genes and CDR3 were assigned using IMGT germline references. Any read was removed if the V/J assignment was weak (E-value above 1e-6), the CDR3 was missing, or the read contained stop codons, out-of-frame junctions, or ambiguous translated residues. V3J clonotypes were defined as sequences sharing an identical inferred V gene, J gene, and CDR3 amino acid sequence. Percentage overlap between repertoires was calculated by dividing the number of shared unique clonotypes by the size of the smaller repertoire. Richness of each repertoire was evaluated using RTK rarefaction, the Chao1 estimator, and Recon v2.1 estimates of unobserved clonotypes. For all TCRbeta clonotypes obtained by the gDNA method from several donors, generation probabilities were computed with OLGA. TCRdb stores this immuneACCESS table with in-frame sequences only. Part of the clones is absent; in the studies checked, under half of the shortfall reflects unresolved V genes, and no reason is known for the rest. That table is the source of V, J and clone size, and D and trimming were worked out from the DNA. This sample gives 740,000 or so clones in total; 73% of them show up just once. 1.5% to 2% of the sample is in the top ten clones.

The donors were healthy, HIV-negative adults who had no recently reported acute infections or vaccinations. Every donor was a Caucasian adult residing in Nashville, Tennessee, USA. CD4+ T cells were enriched by magnetic negative selection, after which naive cells were positively selected on CD45RA and the negative fraction was taken as the memory subset. Blood was obtained by leukapheresis, after which PBMCs were separated by Ficoll-Histopaque density gradient centrifugation and cryopreserved in liquid nitrogen vapor phase. Analytical flow cytometry was used to check the purity and quantity of every magnetically sorted T cell population. Genomic DNA was isolated from each sorted fraction and quantified by UV absorbance on a Nanodrop 2000c.

Sequencing was done on a sample of memory CD4+ T cells sorted from blood. The cell subset or site label, read with the paper, signifies: CD45RA-negative fraction. The sequence came from a woman in her 30s in good health. The rearranged chain carries TRBV10-2 and TRBJ2-3; 10 central nucleotides agree with TRBD2. The DNA sequence is given as TGCGCCAGCAGTGAGGAGACTAGCGGGACAGATACGCAGTATTTT. Its protein is CASSEETSGTDTQYF.